These 25 T cell receptor beta chains came from one sample sequenced in a study of shared clonotypes between healthy human individuals. Method: immunoSEQ multiplex PCR; TCRdb's copy keeps in-frame clones and lacks some. This sample has under 2,000,000 clones, with about 95% found just once. CD45RO-negative cells were positively selected for CCR7, leaving out terminally differentiated effector memory CD45RA+ cells. Sequencing was done on a sample of naive CD8+ T cells sorted from blood. The receptors shown here come from a man between 18 and 29 years old in good health.

The CDR3 region is CASSLYIGGGNTIYF. CDR3 nucleotide sequence: TGTGCCAGCAGCTTATACATCGGGGGTGGAAACACCATATATTTT. The chain joins TRBV11-2 to TRBJ1-3; tentative D call: TRBD1 (5 bases). This CDR3 comprises 15 residues. Germline V CDR1 and CDR2: SGHAT, FQNNGV. The germline V and J ends were trimmed by 2 bases and 3 bases, with 11 bases remaining between them.

The V gene is TRBV5-6, the J gene TRBJ1-5, with D tentatively TRBD1 (5 bases). The germline CDR1 and CDR2 sequences are SGHDT and YYEEEE. The V end lost 3 bases, the J end lost 6 bases, and 16 bases lay between the germline ends. CDR3 length: 15 residues. CDR3 sequence reads: CASSSGVDGGQPQHF. The CDR3 nucleotides are TGTGCCAGCAGCTCCGGGGTTGACGGGGGTCAGCCCCAGCATTTT.

CDR3 coding DNA: TGCAGCGTTCAGGGGTCGTGGGAGATCTCCTACAATGAGCAGTTCTTC. Translated, it gives CSVQGSWEISYNEQFF. The chain employs TRBV29-1 and TRBJ2-1; perhaps TRBD1 as D (6 bases). The CDR3 is 16 residues long. Looked up from germline, CDR1 is SQVTM and CDR2 is ANQGSEA. V was trimmed by 5 bases and J by 0 bases, leaving 17 bases between them.

This clone was recorded only once. The gene calls are TRBV4-3 and TRBJ1-4; 10 bases agree with TRBD1. This CDR3 has 15 amino acids. Germline-derived CDR1 and CDR2 are LGHNA and YSLEER. V was pared by 1 base and J by 8 bases, with 4 bases of the junction left unmatched. The CDR3: CASSQGQGAQEKLFF. In nucleotides, the CDR3 is TGCGCCAGCAGCCAAGGACAGGGGGCGCAGGAAAAACTGTTTTTT.

The chain recombines TRBV13 with TRBJ1-5, with D unresolved. Per the germline V gene, CDR1 is PRHDT and CDR2 is FYEKMQ (reference sequence). CDR3 size: 14 residues. V was cut by 3 bases and J by 6 bases, with 12 bases left in between. The CDR3 is CASSFRTAGQPQHF. Written as DNA, the CDR3 is TGTGCCAGCAGCTTTCGGACCGCGGGTCAGCCCCAGCATTTT.

CDR3 sequence reads: CASLAEPNTGELFF. The CDR3 region has the DNA TGTGCCAGTCTGGCAGAGCCTAACACCGGGGAGCTGTTTTTT. The chain uses TRBV6-4 and TRBJ2-2, with D unclear. Germline V gives CDR1 MRHNA, CDR2 SNTAGT. CDR3 length: 14 amino acids. V lost 9 bases to trimming and J lost 2 bases, with 13 bases between them.

The J gene is TRBJ1-6, the V gene TRBV4-1; tentatively, D is TRBD1 (5 bases). Germline CDR1 is MGHRA and CDR2 is YSYEKL. This CDR3 has 14 amino acids. Trimming pared 4 bases from V and 9 bases from J, leaving 13 bases between. The CDR3 DNA reads TGCGCCAGCAGCCCTGAGTGGGGGTTTTCACCCCTCCACTTT. Translation gives CASSPEWGFSPLHF.

The chain is built from TRBV4-3 and TRBJ2-3; D gene ambiguous. Germline lookup yields CDR1 LGHNA and CDR2 YSLEER. The CDR3 is made up of 15 amino acids. Trimming pared 6 bases from V and 0 bases from J, leaving 13 bases between. DNA for the CDR3: TGCGCCAGCAGTCAAATGACTCGTAGCACAGATACGCAGTATTTT. This sequence encodes CASSQMTRSTDTQYF.

The chain couples TRBV27 to TRBJ1-5; TRBD1 might be the D (6 bases). This CDR3 has 15 residues. Germline V gene lookup returns CDR1 MNHEY and CDR2 SMNVEV (reference sequence). Trimming removed 3 bases at V and 5 bases at J, with 14 bases between. CDR3 loop: CASSFVAGADQPQHF. The CDR3 DNA reads TGTGCCAGCAGTTTTGTGGCAGGGGCAGATCAGCCCCAGCATTTT.

Concerning this clone: This specimen includes other DNA sequences encoding the same CDR3. This chain connects TRBV4-1 to TRBJ2-7; 7 positions match TRBD1. Germline assignment: CDR1 MGHRA and CDR2 YSYEKL. With V trimmed by 4 bases and J by 0 bases, 0 bases remained unmatched. The CDR3 is 13 amino acids. CDR3: CASSRQGSYEQYF. For the CDR3, the DNA is TGCGCCAGCAGCCGACAGGGCTCCTACGAGCAGTACTTC.

The chain is built from TRBV28 and TRBJ1-5, with 7 bases lining up with TRBD1. The CDR3 extends over 16 amino acids. V was pared by 6 bases and J by 4 bases, with 12 bases of the junction left unmatched. CDR1 is MDHEN and CDR2 is SYDVKM in the germline V gene. CDR3 DNA sequence: TGTGCCAGCAGAAACGACAGGGAATGGGGTAATCAGCCCCAGCATTTT. It yields the protein CASRNDREWGNQPQHF.

The DNA of the CDR3 is TGTGCCAGCAGTGAATACGGACAGGGGGCCCATGGGGCTAACTATGGCTACACCTTC. Translated, it gives CASSEYGQGAHGANYGYTF. The gene calls are TRBV6-1 and TRBJ1-2, with 11 positions matching TRBD1. The V gene's germline CDR1 is MNHNS and CDR2 SASEGT. The CDR3 spans 19 residues. Trimming took 2 bases from V and 0 from J; bases not matched to a gene: 11.

Turning to this clone: Other DNA sequences within the sample encode an identical CDR3. The V gene is TRBV6-5, the J gene TRBJ1-2; D may be TRBD1 (5 bases). CDR3 length: 13 amino acids. Looked up from germline, CDR1 is MNHEY and CDR2 is SVGAGI. Trimming cost V 0 bases and J 4 bases, with 6 bases left between them. The CDR3 DNA reads TGTGCCAGCAGTTACTCCCAGGGCTATGGCTACACCTTC. Translating gives CASSYSQGYGYTF.

The V gene is TRBV7-9, the J gene TRBJ2-3, with 10 bases identical to TRBD1. CDR3 length: 16 residues. Germline trimming cut 5 bases from V and 5 bases from J; bases unmatched to any gene: 10. CDR1 and CDR2 (germline): SEHNR, FQNEAQ (reference sequence). The CDR3 coding sequence is TGTGCCAGCAGCCCACCCGACAGGGGGCTAGGAGATACGCAGTATTTT. Its translation: CASSPPDRGLGDTQYF.

This chain links TRBV27 with TRBJ2-3, with a possible D match to TRBD2 (5 bases). The CDR3 has 13 residues. Between the trimmed V and J ends, which lost 7 bases and 3 bases, there was a span of 11 bases. Looked up from germline, CDR1 is MNHEY and CDR2 is SMNVEV (reference sequence). The CDR3 here is CASKSGITDTQYF. The CDR3, as DNA: TGTGCCAGCAAGTCGGGAATTACAGATACGCAGTATTTT.

DNA of the CDR3: TGTGCCTGGTGTATCCGGGACAGGGGGAGTGAAGCTTTCTTT. Amino acid sequence: CAWCIRDRGSEAFF. This sequence joins TRBV30 and TRBJ1-1; 11 bases match TRBD1. This CDR3 has 14 amino acids. V lost 5 bases and J lost 7; bases outside the gene matches: 9. Germline V CDR1 and CDR2: GTSNPN, SVGIG (reference sequence).

The chain combines TRBV27 with TRBJ2-2, with 7 bases identical to TRBD1. CDR1 MNHEY and CDR2 SMNVEV come from the germline V gene (reference sequence). The CDR3 is made up of 15 amino acids. With V trimmed by 6 bases and J by 2 bases, 6 bases remained unmatched. CDR3 residues: CASRLGTDNTGELFF. CDR3 in DNA: TGTGCCAGCAGACTTGGGACAGATAACACCGGGGAGCTGTTTTTT.

The chain has TRBV7-6 and TRBJ2-5, with D possibly matching TRBD1 (5 bases). The CDR3 contains 15 residues. Germline CDR1 and CDR2: SGHVS and FNYEAQ. V shed 1 base and J shed 5 bases, with 14 bases lying between them. DNA for the CDR3: TGTGCCAGCAGCTTAGAAGCAGGGTTGACGGAGACCCAGTACTTC. Translation gives CASSLEAGLTETQYF. Full variable domain (outside the CDR3, taken from reference TRBV7-6 and TRBJ2-5): GAGVSQSPRYKVTKRGQDVALRCDPISGHVSLYWYRQALGQGPEFLTYFNYEAQQDKSGLPNDRFSAERPEGSISTLTIQRTEQRDSAMYRCASSLEAGLTETQYFGPGTRLLVL.

The rearrangement joins TRBV28 to TRBJ1-3; D is undetermined. Germline-derived CDR1 and CDR2 are MDHEN and SYDVKM. V was cut by 5 bases and J by 2 bases, with 19 bases left in between. The CDR3 length is 17 residues. The CDR3 DNA sequence: TGTGCCAGCAGTACTACCTGGACGTTACCAACTGGAAACACCATATATTTT. Translating gives CASSTTWTLPTGNTIYF.

The chain has TRBV5-6 and TRBJ1-4; no firm D call. The V gene's germline CDR1 is SGHDT and CDR2 YYEEEE. The ends were cut back, 1 base at V and 0 bases at J, with 10 bases in the middle. This CDR3 has 16 residues. CDR3: CASSLMTRATNEKLFF. The CDR3 DNA reads as TGTGCCAGCAGCTTGATGACTCGTGCAACTAATGAAAAACTGTTTTTT. The full variable domain, with the rest looked up from reference TRBV5-6 and TRBJ1-4, is DAGVTQSPTHLIKTRGQQVTLRCSPKSGHDTVSWYQQALGQGPQFIFQYYEEEERQRGNFPDRFSGHQFPNYSSELNVNALLLGDSALYLCASSLMTRATNEKLFFGSGTQLSVL.

This sequence joins TRBV5-6 and TRBJ2-7; D gene unclear. The V end lost 4 bases, the J end lost 1 base, and 12 bases lay between the germline ends. The CDR3 is 14 amino acids. CDR1 is SGHDT, CDR2 YYEEEE, per germline. Here the CDR3 DNA reads TGTGCCAGCAGCCACGGGCTCCAATCCTACGAGCAGTACTTC. Protein: CASSHGLQSYEQYF.

The genes are TRBV27 and TRBJ2-7, with D perhaps TRBD1 (6 bases). The ends were cut back, 3 bases at V and 7 bases at J, with 13 bases in the middle. The germline V gene encodes CDR1 MNHEY and CDR2 SMNVEV (reference sequence). This CDR3 contains 13 residues. CDR3 nucleotide sequence: TGTGCCAGCAGTTTTAATTTAGGGGGTGAGCAGTACTTC. Its translation: CASSFNLGGEQYF.

As for this clone: At one end, the junction sequence differs from germline, possibly due to a read error. The rearrangement joins TRBV2 to TRBJ1-2; no reliable D call. CDR3 length: 16 residues. The germline V gene has CDR1 SNHLY and CDR2 FYNNEI. For the CDR3, the DNA is TGTGCCAGCAGTGGGGGTGTTGCGGCAGGCCGAAATGGTTACACCTTC. It is translated as CASSGGVAAGRNGYTF.

The J gene is TRBJ1-1, the V gene TRBV5-1, with D possibly TRBD1 on 5 matching bases. Germline CDR1 reads SGHRS; CDR2 reads YFSETQ. The ends were cut back, 7 bases at V and 8 bases at J, with 24 bases in the middle. The CDR3 is 15 amino acids. DNA for the CDR3: TGCGCCAGCGCTACCTATATGCGGGGACTCGACGAAGCTTTCTTT. It specifies CASATYMRGLDEAFF.

This sequence joins TRBV5-1 and TRBJ2-7, with 7 bases identical to TRBD1. Germline assignment: CDR1 SGHRS and CDR2 YFSETQ. Germline trimming cut 5 bases from V and 1 base from J; bases unmatched to any gene: 9. This CDR3 is 15 amino acids long. The CDR3 sequence is CASRPRQGLSYEQYF. The CDR3, as DNA: TGCGCCAGCAGACCGCGACAGGGCCTTTCCTACGAGCAGTACTTC.